These T cell receptor beta chains were read from a single sample in a study of T-cell memory formation after mild COVID-19. In TCRdb, the 5' RACE reads were re-called with MiXCR into one record per CDR3 protein. The sample lists roughly 500,000 distinct CDR3 sequences, about a fifth occurring once. Sequencing used PBMCs or a T cell subset sorted from them (not recorded which). The receptors stem from an adult woman who had mild COVID-19 (a few samples of this study predate the infection). Cell type and time point are not known. Each CDR3 is given with its conserved first and last residue. The D gene is left open where the match is weak. Only part of the rows carry a size: once, few, many, or a class if the clone is expanded.

cdr3_nt,cdr3_aa,clone_size,j_call,d_call,v_call
TGCGCCAGCAGACCAATAGCTGGGGGCGCAGATACGCAGTATTTT,CASRPIAGGADTQYF,-,TRBJ2-3,-,TRBV4-1
TGTGCCACCAGTGGGGGGCGGACCTACGAGCAGTACTTC,CATSGGRTYEQYF,few,TRBJ2-7,-,TRBV24-1
TGTGCCAGCACCCCAGGGCCGGGACGGAGTTACGAGCAGTACTTC,CASTPGPGRSYEQYF,-,TRBJ2-7,-,TRBV12-3/TRBV12-4
TGTGCCACCAGCAATCCGATCGTCCCTTCACGAGCTTTCTTT,CATSNPIVPSRAFF,-,TRBJ1-1,-,TRBV15
TGTGCCAGCAGCCAGTCGACAAGTAATGAAAAACTGTTTTTT,CASSQSTSNEKLFF,few,TRBJ1-4,-,TRBV7-9
TGTGCCAGCAGCTTGGGGCAGGGACGGACCCAGTACTTC,CASSLGQGRTQYF,few,TRBJ2-5,-,TRBV7-8
TGTGCCAGCAGCTCAACTAGCCAAGTCCCCACAGATACGCAGTATTTT,CASSSTSQVPTDTQYF,-,TRBJ2-3,-,TRBV7-9
TGCGCCAGCAGCCAAGATCGGTGGGACAGCTACGAGCAGTACTTC,CASSQDRWDSYEQYF,few,TRBJ2-7,TRBD1,TRBV4-1
TGCAGTGCTAGACCAGACAGTAGCAATCAGCCCCAGCATTTT,CSARPDSSNQPQHF,-,TRBJ1-5,-,TRBV20-1
TGTGCCAGCTCGCGGGACACCTACCTAACCCTTAATGAAAAACTGTTTTTT,CASSRDTYLTLNEKLFF,-,TRBJ1-4,-,TRBV18
TGTGCCAGCAGTTTATGGCCCACTAGCGGGGGGGCCCCAGATACGCAGTATTTT,CASSLWPTSGGAPDTQYF,-,TRBJ2-3,TRBD2,TRBV27
TGTGCCTGGCGAAGGAGGAACACTGAAGCTTTCTTT,CAWRRRNTEAFF,once,TRBJ1-1,-,TRBV30
TGCAGTGCTAGAGAGCTGGTTACAGGGCCCTCCTACGAGCAGTACTTC,CSARELVTGPSYEQYF,few,TRBJ2-7,-,TRBV20-1
TGTGCCACCACGGGACGGGCGAACACCGGGGAGCTGTTTTTT,CATTGRANTGELFF,-,TRBJ2-2,-,TRBV24-1
TGTGCCATCAGTGATCTTATTTGGACGGAAACTAGCTCTGGAAACACCATATATTTT,CAISDLIWTETSSGNTIYF,-,TRBJ1-3,-,TRBV10-3
TGTGCCAGCAGCTTATCCACGAGGACAGCTAAAAACATTCAGTACTTC,CASSLSTRTAKNIQYF,few,TRBJ2-4,-,TRBV7-6
TGTGCCAGCAGGGAGTACGGGCCCCAGCATTTT,CASREYGPQHF,-,TRBJ1-5,-,TRBV6-1
TGCAGTGCCATAACGGTCAATGAGCAGTTCTTC,CSAITVNEQFF,-,TRBJ2-1,-,TRBV20-1
TGTGCCAGCAGCCCCTTACTCGGACTAGCTACTAACACCGGGGAGCTGTTTTTT,CASSPLLGLATNTGELFF,-,TRBJ2-2,TRBD2,TRBV7-6
TGTGCCAGCACCCGCACGGGCACTGAAGCTTTCTTT,CASTRTGTEAFF,-,TRBJ1-1,-,TRBV6-5
TGTGCCAGCAGCCAGTCTACTAACTATGGCTACACCTTC,CASSQSTNYGYTF,-,TRBJ1-2,-,TRBV4-2
TGTGCCATCAGTGAAGCGGGGGGGCGTAGGCAGTTCTTC,CAISEAGGRRQFF,-,TRBJ2-1,TRBD2,TRBV10-3
TGTGCCAGCAGTTACGGTTATGGGGATACGCAGTATTTT,CASSYGYGDTQYF,few,TRBJ2-3,-,TRBV6-5
TGTGCCAGCCACGATGGAATAGGGGGCTGGGGAGAGACCCAGTACTTC,CASHDGIGGWGETQYF,-,TRBJ2-5,TRBD1,TRBV6-2/TRBV6-3
TGTGCCAGCAGCCAAGCCAGGAATGGCTACACCTTC,CASSQARNGYTF,few,TRBJ1-2,-,TRBV3-1
TGTGCCAGCAGCTCTCAAGCGGGGACCTACGAGCAGTACTTC,CASSSQAGTYEQYF,-,TRBJ2-7,TRBD2,TRBV7-2
TGTGCCAGCAGTTTTCAGGGCCTAATGGGTGGCTACACCTTC,CASSFQGLMGGYTF,-,TRBJ1-2,-,TRBV27
TGTGCCAGCAGTTCCAGACTAGCGGGGCCGCCCAATGAGCAGTTCTTC,CASSSRLAGPPNEQFF,many,TRBJ2-1,TRBD2,TRBV12-3/TRBV12-4
TGTGCCAGCATCCCCCGGGGCGGGGGGGCCAACACCGGGGAGCTGTTTTTT,CASIPRGGGANTGELFF,-,TRBJ2-2,TRBD2,TRBV27
TGCAGCGTCGAAACAGGGATCAATGGCTACACCTTC,CSVETGINGYTF,-,TRBJ1-2,-,TRBV29-1
TGTGCCAGCAGCTTAGGGACAGGGGGCCATGGCTACACCTTC,CASSLGTGGHGYTF,-,TRBJ1-2,TRBD1,TRBV7-2
TGCGCCAGCAGCCAAGCCCTAGTACGGGAGGGCCGCAATGAGCAGTTCTTC,CASSQALVREGRNEQFF,-,TRBJ2-1,TRBD2,TRBV4-3
TGCAGTGCTAGAGATCGAAACGGGAGCTCCTACGAGCAGTACTTC,CSARDRNGSSYEQYF,many,TRBJ2-7,-,TRBV20-1
TGCAGTGCTAGAGATAAAGGAGGGTGGTATGGCTACACCTTC,CSARDKGGWYGYTF,few,TRBJ1-2,-,TRBV20-1
TGCAGTGCTAGAGGGATCCCCCTGTTCACTGAAGCTTTCTTT,CSARGIPLFTEAFF,few,TRBJ1-1,-,TRBV20-1
TGCGCCAGCAGCCCATGGGACAGGAGCTCCTACGAGCAGTACTTC,CASSPWDRSSYEQYF,few,TRBJ2-7,TRBD1,TRBV5-1
TGTGCCACCGGGGGGGGTGGGGGCTATCAGCCCCAGCATTTT,CATGGGGGYQPQHF,-,TRBJ1-5,-,TRBV24-1
TGTGCCAGCAGCCCGGGGATCTCGCAGGGCACTGAAGCTTTCTTT,CASSPGISQGTEAFF,-,TRBJ1-1,-,TRBV7-9